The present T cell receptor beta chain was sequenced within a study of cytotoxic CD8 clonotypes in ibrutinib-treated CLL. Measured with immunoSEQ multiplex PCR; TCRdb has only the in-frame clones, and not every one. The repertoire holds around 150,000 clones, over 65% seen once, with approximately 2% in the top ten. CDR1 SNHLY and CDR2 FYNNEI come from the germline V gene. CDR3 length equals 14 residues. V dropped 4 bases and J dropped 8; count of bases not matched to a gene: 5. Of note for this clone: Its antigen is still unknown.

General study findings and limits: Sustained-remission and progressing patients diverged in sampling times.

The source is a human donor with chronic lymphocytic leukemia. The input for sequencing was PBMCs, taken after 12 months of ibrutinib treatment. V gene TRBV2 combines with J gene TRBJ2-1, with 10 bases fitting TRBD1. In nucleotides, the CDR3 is TGTGCCAGCAGTGGGGGACAGGGGTTCCATGAGCAGTTCTTC. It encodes CASSGGQGFHEQFF.